This is a list of T cell receptor beta chains from one sample in a study of T cells in localized non-small cell lung cancer. Sequenced by immunoSEQ multiplex PCR; TCRdb stores in-frame clones only, minus some. Among approximately 76,000 clones listed, 65% to 85% were seen once. The material was peripheral blood, obtained before any cancer treatment. These TCRs come from a female donor of 60 years or more with stage I lung adenocarcinoma. The CDR3 runs from the conserved cysteine through the conserved F or W. Each record gives: J gene, clone size, D gene, V gene, CDR3 DNA, CDR3 protein. D genes are given only for firm matches. For some rows the clone size is stated as once, few or many, or as a class when expanded; others skip it.

TRBJ1-5 few TRBD1 TRBV7-2 TGTGCCAGCAGCTTATCTGGAGGGGGCGGACAGCCCCAGCATTTT CASSLSGGGGQPQHF
TRBJ2-3 - - TRBV7-3 TGTGCCAGCAGCTCCCGCCGACAGACAGATACGCAGTATTTT CASSSRRQTDTQYF
TRBJ1-1 - - TRBV19 TGTGCCAGTAGTATGAGGGCGATGAACACTGAAGCTTTCTTT CASSMRAMNTEAFF
TRBJ2-3 - TRBD2 TRBV7-2 TGTGCCAGCAGCTTAGGGCTAGCGGGCCTCCAGAATACGCAGTATTTT CASSLGLAGLQNTQYF
TRBJ2-5 few TRBD1 TRBV5-1 TGCGCCAGCAGGGGACAGCCCCAAGAGACCCAGTACTTC CASRGQPQETQYF
TRBJ1-1 - TRBD1 TRBV27 TGTGCCAGCAGTCGTGACAGGGCAGAAGCTTTCTTT CASSRDRAEAFF
TRBJ2-7 - - TRBV6-6 TGTGCCAGCAGTCCCCAGAAACCGGGGGCCTACGAGCAGTACTTC CASSPQKPGAYEQYF
TRBJ2-7 - - TRBV2 TGTGCCAGCAGGGCCTACGAGCAGTACTTC CASRAYEQYF
TRBJ2-1 few TRBD2 TRBV11-1 TGTGCCAGCAGCTTATGGGGACTAGCGGGAGCCTATGAGCAGTTCTTC CASSLWGLAGAYEQFF
TRBJ2-5 - TRBD2 TRBV4-1 TGCGCCAGCAGCCTAGCGGGGGGCCAAGAGACCCAGTACTTC CASSLAGGQETQYF
TRBJ2-7 medium-sized TRBD1 TRBV28 TGTGCCAGCAGTCGAAGGACAGGGGACTACGAGCAGTACTTC CASSRRTGDYEQYF
TRBJ1-5 - - TRBV4-2 TGTGCCAGCAGCTTGGGAAGATGGAGCAATCAGCCCCAGCATTTT CASSLGRWSNQPQHF
TRBJ2-1 few - TRBV5-6 TGTGCCAGCAGCTTGGACACAGGGCTTCCCTACAATGAGCAGTTCTTC CASSLDTGLPYNEQFF
TRBJ1-5 - - TRBV19 TGTGCCAGCCGACAGGACACTTACAATCAGCCCCAGCATTTT CASRQDTYNQPQHF
TRBJ2-5 - - TRBV7-2 TGTGCCAGCAGCTTAGGGCTAGCAGAGACCCAGTACTTC CASSLGLAETQYF
TRBJ1-2 few TRBD1 TRBV27 TGTGCCAGCAGTATAACCGGGACAGGGAATAGGGGCTACACCTTC CASSITGTGNRGYTF
TRBJ1-6 once - TRBV12-5 TGTGCTAGTAGAAAGGAAGGGGAGAATTCACCCCTCCACTTT CASRKEGENSPLHF
TRBJ1-2 few TRBD1 TRBV20-1 TGCAGAAGGACAGGGGGTTGGGGCTACACCTTC CRRTGGWGYTF
TRBJ1-4 - - TRBV7-3 TGTGCCAGCAGCTTAAATCCGGGGACTAATGAAAAACTGTTTTTT CASSLNPGTNEKLFF
TRBJ2-7 - TRBD2 TRBV11-2 TGTGCCAGCAGCTTAGGGTCTAGCGGGAGCAACGAGCAGTACTTC CASSLGSSGSNEQYF
TRBJ2-3 few - TRBV27 TGTGCCAGCAGCAAACTAAAAACCCCGGGGGGCGGGGGTAAAGATACGCAGTATTTT CASSKLKTPGGGGKDTQYF
TRBJ1-2 - - TRBV7-3 TGTGCCAGCAGCCGTTCGAACAAAGACTATGATGGCTACACCTTC CASSRSNKDYDGYTF
TRBJ2-1 - - TRBV16 TGTGCCAGCAGCCAATTGTTCTCACGGGGCTCCTACAATGAGCAGTTCTTC CASSQLFSRGSYNEQFF
TRBJ2-6 few - TRBV6-1 TGTGGGACGGGGCTAGTTGGGGCCAACGTCCTGACTTTC CGTGLVGANVLTF
TRBJ2-7 - TRBD1 TRBV10-3 TGTGCCATCAGTGACAGGGACAGGGGATCCTACGAGCAGTACTTC CAISDRDRGSYEQYF
TRBJ2-2 few TRBD2 TRBV28 TGTGCCAGCAGTGCCCCGGGACTAGCGGACATCACCGGGGAGCTGTTTTTT CASSAPGLADITGELFF
TRBJ1-3 - - TRBV9 TGTGCCAGCAGCGTCACCGACGGACAGTACTCTGGAAACACCATATATTTT CASSVTDGQYSGNTIYF
TRBJ2-5 - - TRBV7-2 TGTGCCAGCAGCTTGCGGGGTGTACAAGAGACCCAGTACTTC CASSLRGVQETQYF
TRBJ1-5 many - TRBV28 TGTGCCAGCAGTTCAAGGTCAGCCGGACGGCAGCCCCAGCATTTT CASSSRSAGRQPQHF
TRBJ2-1 few TRBD2 TRBV5-6 TGTGCCAGCAGCTTGGCCGCTCTGGTTAGCGGGGAAGACGACAATGAGCAGTTCTTC CASSLAALVSGEDDNEQFF
TRBJ2-7 - - TRBV4-3 TGCGCCAGCAGCCAAGACGAGATGTACGAGCAGTACTTC CASSQDEMYEQYF
TRBJ2-7 - - TRBV28 TGTGCCAGCAGTACATACCTGAGGGGGAGGGACTACGAGCAGTACTTC CASSTYLRGRDYEQYF
TRBJ2-3 - - TRBV30 TGTGCCTGGAGTGGGACCTTTAGCACAGATACGCAGTATTTT CAWSGTFSTDTQYF
TRBJ1-4 - TRBD1 TRBV15 TGTGCCACCAGCAGAGTAGGGACAGGGGTTGAAAAACTGTTTTTT CATSRVGTGVEKLFF
TRBJ1-2 few - TRBV19 TGTGCCAGTTTTACAGGGAGGTCATTTCCCTATGGCTACACCTTC CASFTGRSFPYGYTF
TRBJ2-1 - - TRBV7-3 TGTGCCAGCAGCTCCCGAGGGGACCGCGACAATGAGCAGTTCTTC CASSSRGDRDNEQFF
TRBJ1-2 once - TRBV6-6 TGTGCCACCGGAAGAGGGGCTAACTATGGCTACACCTTC CATGRGANYGYTF
TRBJ2-3 - - TRBV19 TGTGCCAGTAGTATGTCGGGGTTCTCCACAGATACGCAGTATTTT CASSMSGFSTDTQYF
TRBJ2-1 - - TRBV19 TGTGCCAGTAGTTCCTACGGGGGCGTCTCCTACAATGAGCAGTTCTTC CASSSYGGVSYNEQFF
TRBJ2-1 - TRBD2 TRBV5-5 TGTGCCAGCAGCACGGGACTAGCGGGGGGGCCGGGGAATGAGCAGTTCTTC CASSTGLAGGPGNEQFF
TRBJ2-7 many TRBD2 TRBV11-2 TGTGCCAGCAGCTTAGAGACTAGCGGGAGTTTTCTGTACGAGCAGTACTTC CASSLETSGSFLYEQYF
TRBJ2-5 - - TRBV6-5 TGTGCCAGCAGTTACGGAACAGCCCAAGAGACCCAGTACTTC CASSYGTAQETQYF
TRBJ1-1 few - TRBV18 TGTGCCAGCTCACAATTTCCGGCGGACAGTTTGAACACTGAAGCTTTCTTT CASSQFPADSLNTEAFF
TRBJ2-3 - - TRBV19 TGTGCCAGTAGTATAGTCGAAGATACGCAGTATTTT CASSIVEDTQYF
TRBJ2-7 once - TRBV19 TGTGCCAGTAGTATTTCCGACAGATTCCTTTACGAGCAGTACTTC CASSISDRFLYEQYF
TRBJ1-1 - - TRBV30 TGTGCCGCCCGGAGGGGGGTGGGCACTGAAGCTTTCTTT CAARRGVGTEAFF
TRBJ1-2 - - TRBV29-1 TGCAGCGTTGAAGATACAACTTGGGGCTACACCTTC CSVEDTTWGYTF
TRBJ2-5 - - TRBV7-9 TGTGCCAGCAGCTTGGACGGACAAGAGACCCAGTACTTC CASSLDGQETQYF
TRBJ2-2 - - TRBV5-4 TGTGCCAGCAGCTACGGGGCCACCGGGGAGCTGTTTTTT CASSYGATGELFF
TRBJ1-1 - TRBD1 TRBV15 TGTGCCACCAGCAGAGGACAGGGAGAGAACACTGAAGCTTTCTTT CATSRGQGENTEAFF
TRBJ2-2 - - TRBV7-2 TGTGCCAGCAGCTTGATCGACACCTCGAACACCGGGGAGCTGTTTTTT CASSLIDTSNTGELFF
TRBJ1-1 - TRBD1 TRBV6-5 TGTGCCAGCAGTTCTCAGGGGGCGAGAGTGAACACTGAAGCTTTCTTT CASSSQGARVNTEAFF
TRBJ1-1 - - TRBV5-6 TGTGCCAGCAGCCAGTCGGGGGTCGTGAACACTGAAGCTTTCTTT CASSQSGVVNTEAFF
TRBJ2-1 many TRBD2 TRBV5-4 TGTGCCAGCAGCCCCGGGGGTAGCGGGAGGGATGAGCAGTTCTTC CASSPGGSGRDEQFF